This TCR beta chain was identified in a study of blood T cell repertoires in COVID-19. Study information: Acute-phase and convalescent COVID-19 samples originated in the United States, Italy and Spain.

The CDR3 covers 14 residues. Germline CDR1 and CDR2: LGHDT and YNNKEL (reference sequence). V was clipped by 4 bases and J by 7 bases; unmatched bases: 5. In the study's own analysis: Amplification with reference gene primers provided the estimates of nucleated cell counts. The data were produced by immunoSEQ multiplex PCR, yet TCRdb's version contains in-frame clones alone and is incomplete. That table gives V, J and clone size, and the DNA gave D and trimming. This repertoire shows about 480,000 clones, about 85% found once; its top ten account for almost 2%. The participants were between about 18 and 90 years old and came from fewer than 25 US areas. Cohort allocation depended upon clinical history that participants reported.

The gene calls are TRBV3-1 (or the pseudogene TRBV3-2) and TRBJ2-7; 12 nucleotides line up with TRBD1. Sequenced material: PBMCs or T cells enriched from blood (not recorded which). This receptor was identified in a young woman with acute COVID-19. The CDR3 DNA reads TGTGCCAGCAGCCTGGGACAGGGGGCTTTGGAGCAGTACTTC. Translated, it gives CASSLGQGALEQYF.